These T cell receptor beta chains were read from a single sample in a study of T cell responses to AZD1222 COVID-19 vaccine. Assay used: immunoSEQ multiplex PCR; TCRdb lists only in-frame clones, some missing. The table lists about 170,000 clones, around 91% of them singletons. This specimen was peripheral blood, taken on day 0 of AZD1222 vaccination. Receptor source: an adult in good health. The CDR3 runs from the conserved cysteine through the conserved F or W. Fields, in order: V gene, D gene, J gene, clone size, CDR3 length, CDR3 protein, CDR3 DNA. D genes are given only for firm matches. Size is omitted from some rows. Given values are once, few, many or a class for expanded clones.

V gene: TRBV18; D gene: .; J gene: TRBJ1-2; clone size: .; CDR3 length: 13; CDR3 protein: CASSQGTNYGYTF; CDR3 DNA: TGTGCCAGCTCACAGGGAACTAACTATGGCTACACCTTC
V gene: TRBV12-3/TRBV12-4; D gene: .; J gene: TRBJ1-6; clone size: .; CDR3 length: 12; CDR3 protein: CASSLDNSPLHF; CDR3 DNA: TGTGCCAGCAGTTTAGATAATTCACCCCTCCACTTT
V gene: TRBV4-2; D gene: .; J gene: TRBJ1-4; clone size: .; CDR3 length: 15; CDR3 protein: CASSQVPATNEKLFF; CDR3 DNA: TGTGCCAGCAGCCAAGTCCCAGCAACTAATGAAAAACTGTTTTTT
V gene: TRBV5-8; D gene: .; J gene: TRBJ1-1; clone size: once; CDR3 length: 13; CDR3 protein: CASSLGGYFEAFF; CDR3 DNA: TGTGCCAGCAGCTTGGGAGGATACTTCGAAGCTTTCTTT
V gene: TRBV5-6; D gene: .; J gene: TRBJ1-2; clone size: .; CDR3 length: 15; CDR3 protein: CASSVPNRVGHGYTF; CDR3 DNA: TGTGCCAGCAGCGTCCCGAACAGAGTTGGACATGGCTACACCTTC
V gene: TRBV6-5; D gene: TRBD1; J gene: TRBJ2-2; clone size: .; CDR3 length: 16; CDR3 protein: CASSFTGTGRTGELFF; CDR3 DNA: TGTGCCAGCAGTTTTACCGGGACAGGGAGGACCGGGGAGCTGTTTTTT
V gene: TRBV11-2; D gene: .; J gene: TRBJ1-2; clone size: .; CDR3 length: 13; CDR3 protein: CASSSVASYGYTF; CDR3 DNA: TGTGCCAGCAGCTCAGTCGCATCATATGGCTACACCTTC
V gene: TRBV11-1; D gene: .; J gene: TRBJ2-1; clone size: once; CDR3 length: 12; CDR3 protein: CASSLVPNEQFF; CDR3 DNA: TGTGCCAGCAGCTTAGTACCGAATGAGCAGTTCTTC
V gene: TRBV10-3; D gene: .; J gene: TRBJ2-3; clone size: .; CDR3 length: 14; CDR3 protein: CASNNGVPTDTQYF; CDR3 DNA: TGTGCCTCAAATAACGGGGTCCCCACAGATACGCAGTATTTT
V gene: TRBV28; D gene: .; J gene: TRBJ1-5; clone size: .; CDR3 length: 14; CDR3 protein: CASSWGRGLSTQHF; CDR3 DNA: TGTGCCAGCAGTTGGGGCAGGGGACTTTCGACCCAGCATTTT
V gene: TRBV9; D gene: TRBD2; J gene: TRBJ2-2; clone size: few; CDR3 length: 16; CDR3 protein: CASSGLSGGNTGELFF; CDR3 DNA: TGTGCCAGCAGCGGTCTTAGCGGGGGGAACACCGGGGAGCTGTTTTTT
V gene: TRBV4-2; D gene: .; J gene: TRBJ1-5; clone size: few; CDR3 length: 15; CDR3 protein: CASSQRLQGNQPQHF; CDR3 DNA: TGTGCCAGCAGCCAAAGGCTACAGGGCAATCAGCCCCAGCATTTT
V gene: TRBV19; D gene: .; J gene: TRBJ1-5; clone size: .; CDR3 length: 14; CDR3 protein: CASSIDPASQPQHF; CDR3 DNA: TGTGCCAGTAGTATAGACCCAGCGAGTCAGCCCCAGCATTTT
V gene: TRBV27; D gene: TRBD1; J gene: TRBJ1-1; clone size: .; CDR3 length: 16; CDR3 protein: CASSRYLGTGDTEAFF; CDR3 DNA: TGTGCCAGCAGCCGTTATCTTGGGACAGGGGACACTGAAGCTTTCTTT
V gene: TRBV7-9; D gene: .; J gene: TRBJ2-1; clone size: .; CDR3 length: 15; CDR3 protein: CASSLGALATNEQFF; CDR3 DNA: TGTGCCAGCAGCTTAGGTGCTCTAGCCACCAATGAGCAGTTCTTC
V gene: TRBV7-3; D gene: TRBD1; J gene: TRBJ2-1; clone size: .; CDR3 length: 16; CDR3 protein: CASSPLTGAPYNEQFF; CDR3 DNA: TGTGCCAGCAGCCCACTGACAGGGGCCCCTTACAATGAGCAGTTCTTC
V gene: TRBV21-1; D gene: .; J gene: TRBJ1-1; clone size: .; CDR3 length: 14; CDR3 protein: CASSLWTGTTEAFF; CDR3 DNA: TGTGCCAGCAGCCTCTGGACAGGGACCACTGAAGCTTTCTTT
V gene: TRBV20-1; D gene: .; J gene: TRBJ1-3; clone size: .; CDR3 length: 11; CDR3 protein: CSARQGNTIYF; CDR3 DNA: TGCAGTGCTAGACAGGGAAACACCATATATTTT
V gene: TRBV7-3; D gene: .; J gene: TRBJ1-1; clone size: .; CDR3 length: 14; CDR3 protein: CASSLTGGNTEAFF; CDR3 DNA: TGTGCCAGCAGCTTAACAGGGGGGAACACTGAAGCTTTCTTT
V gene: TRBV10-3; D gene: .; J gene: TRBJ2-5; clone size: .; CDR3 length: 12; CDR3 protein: CAISPGQETQYF; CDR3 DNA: TGTGCCATCTCACCCGGCCAAGAGACCCAGTACTTC
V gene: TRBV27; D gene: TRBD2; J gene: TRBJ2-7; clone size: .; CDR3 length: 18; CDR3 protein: CASSQDVKAGSAAYEQYF; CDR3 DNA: TGTGCCAGCAGTCAGGACGTAAAAGCGGGGTCGGCTGCCTACGAGCAGTACTTC
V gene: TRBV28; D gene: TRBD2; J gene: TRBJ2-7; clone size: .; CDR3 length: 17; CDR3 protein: CASRSHRRGLVGYEQYF; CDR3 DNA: TGTGCCAGCAGATCTCACCGGCGGGGGTTAGTCGGGTACGAGCAGTACTTC
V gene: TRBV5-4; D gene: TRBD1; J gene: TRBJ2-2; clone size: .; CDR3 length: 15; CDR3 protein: CASSPGQGAAGELFF; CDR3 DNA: TGTGCCAGCAGCCCCGGACAGGGGGCAGCCGGGGAGCTGTTTTTT
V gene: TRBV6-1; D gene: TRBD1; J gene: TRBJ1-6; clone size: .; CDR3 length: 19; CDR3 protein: CASSEVGRDSPFYNSPLHF; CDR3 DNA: TGTGCCAGCAGTGAAGTTGGTCGGGACAGTCCTTTCTATAATTCACCCCTCCACTTT
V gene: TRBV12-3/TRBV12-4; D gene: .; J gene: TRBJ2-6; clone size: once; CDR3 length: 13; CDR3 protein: CATRVSGANVLTF; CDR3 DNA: TGTGCCACCAGGGTTTCTGGGGCCAACGTCCTGACTTTC
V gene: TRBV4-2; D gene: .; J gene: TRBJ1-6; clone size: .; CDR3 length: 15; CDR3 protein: CASSQDHSLGSPLHF; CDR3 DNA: TGTGCCAGCAGCCAAGACCACTCTCTGGGTTCACCCCTCCACTTT
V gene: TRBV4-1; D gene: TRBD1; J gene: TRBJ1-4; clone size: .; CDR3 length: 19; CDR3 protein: CASSQVIWTGGTINEKLFF; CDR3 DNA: TGCGCCAGCAGCCAAGTGATATGGACAGGGGGGACAATTAATGAAAAACTGTTTTTT
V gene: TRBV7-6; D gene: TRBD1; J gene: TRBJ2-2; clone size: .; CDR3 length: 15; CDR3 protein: CASSLAGQTTGELFF; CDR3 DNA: TGTGCCAGCAGCTTAGCGGGACAGACCACCGGGGAGCTGTTTTTT
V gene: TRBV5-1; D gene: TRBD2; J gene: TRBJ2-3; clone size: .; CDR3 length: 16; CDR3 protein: CASSLVSGGNTDTQYF; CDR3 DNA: TGCGCCAGCAGCTTGGTCTCCGGGGGGAACACAGATACGCAGTATTTT
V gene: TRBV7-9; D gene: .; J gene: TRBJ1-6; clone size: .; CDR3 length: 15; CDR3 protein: CASSPPGGHNSPLHF; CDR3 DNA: TGTGCCAGCAGTCCGCCCGGGGGGCATAATTCACCCCTCCACTTT
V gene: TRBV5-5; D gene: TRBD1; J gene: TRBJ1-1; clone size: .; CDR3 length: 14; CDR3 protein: CASSGTTGGTEAFF; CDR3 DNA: TGTGCCAGCAGCGGAACAACAGGGGGCACTGAAGCTTTCTTT
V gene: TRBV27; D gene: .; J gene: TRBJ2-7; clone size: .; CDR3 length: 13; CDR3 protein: CASSSDSPYEQYF; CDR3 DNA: TGTGCCAGCAGTTCGGACAGTCCCTACGAGCAGTACTTC
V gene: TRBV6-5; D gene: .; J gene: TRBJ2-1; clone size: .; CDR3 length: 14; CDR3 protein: CASSPRGSYNEQFF; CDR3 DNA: TGTGCCAGCAGTCCAAGGGGTTCATACAATGAGCAGTTCTTC
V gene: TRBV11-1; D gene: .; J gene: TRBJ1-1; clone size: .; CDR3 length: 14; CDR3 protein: CASSSSGKHTEAFF; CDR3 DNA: TGTGCCAGCAGCTCTTCCGGTAAACACACTGAAGCTTTCTTT
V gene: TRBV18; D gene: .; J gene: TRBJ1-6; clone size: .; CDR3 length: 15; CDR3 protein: CASSIVTEYNSPLHF; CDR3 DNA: TGTGCCAGCTCCATAGTGACAGAGTATAATTCACCCCTCCACTTT
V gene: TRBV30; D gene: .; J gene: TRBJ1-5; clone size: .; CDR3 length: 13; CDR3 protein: CAWSIGGNQPQHF; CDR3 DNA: TGTGCCTGGAGTATTGGGGGCAATCAGCCCCAGCATTTT
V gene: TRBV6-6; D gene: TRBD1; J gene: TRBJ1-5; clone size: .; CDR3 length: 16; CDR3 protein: CASMGPGQGGNQPQHF; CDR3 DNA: TGTGCCAGCATGGGGCCAGGACAGGGTGGCAATCAGCCCCAGCATTTT
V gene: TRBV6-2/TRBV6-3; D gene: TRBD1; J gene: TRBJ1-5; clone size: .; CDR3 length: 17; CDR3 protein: CASSYSSGGAGTQPQHF; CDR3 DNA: TGTGCCAGCAGTTACTCCTCAGGGGGCGCGGGGACTCAGCCCCAGCATTTT
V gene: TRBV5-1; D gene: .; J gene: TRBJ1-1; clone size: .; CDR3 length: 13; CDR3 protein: CASSLGVMTEAFF; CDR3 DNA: TGCGCCAGCAGCTTGGGGGTGATGACTGAAGCTTTCTTT
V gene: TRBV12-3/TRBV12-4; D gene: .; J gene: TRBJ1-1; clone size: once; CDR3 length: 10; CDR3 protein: CASSTGEAFF; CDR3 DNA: TGTGCCAGCAGCACAGGGGAAGCTTTCTTT
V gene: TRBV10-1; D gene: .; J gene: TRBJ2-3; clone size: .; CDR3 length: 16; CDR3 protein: CASSESLQGGTDTQYF; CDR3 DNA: TGCGCCAGCAGTGAGTCTTTACAGGGAGGCACAGATACGCAGTATTTT
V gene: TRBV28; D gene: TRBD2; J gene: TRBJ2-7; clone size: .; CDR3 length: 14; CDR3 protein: CASSQSGGSYEQYF; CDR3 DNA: TGTGCCAGCAGCCAAAGCGGGGGGTCCTACGAGCAGTACTTC
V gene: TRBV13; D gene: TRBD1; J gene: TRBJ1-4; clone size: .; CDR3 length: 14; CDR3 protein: CASSLSTGTRKLFF; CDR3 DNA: TGTGCCAGCAGCCTATCGACAGGGACTAGGAAACTGTTTTTT
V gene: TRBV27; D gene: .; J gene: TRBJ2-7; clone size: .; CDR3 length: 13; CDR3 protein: CASSFGLFTEQYF; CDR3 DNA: TGTGCCAGCAGTTTTGGCCTGTTCACCGAGCAGTACTTC
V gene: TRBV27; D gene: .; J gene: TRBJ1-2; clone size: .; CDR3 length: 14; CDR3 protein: CASSPLQGIHGYTF; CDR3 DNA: TGTGCCAGCAGTCCGCTGCAGGGGATACATGGCTACACCTTC
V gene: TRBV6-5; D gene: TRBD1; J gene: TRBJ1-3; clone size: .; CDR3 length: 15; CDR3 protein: CASTKGQLSGNTIYF; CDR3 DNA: TGTGCCAGCACCAAGGGACAGCTCTCTGGAAACACCATATATTTT
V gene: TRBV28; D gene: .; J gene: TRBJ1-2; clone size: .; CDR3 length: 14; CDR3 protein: CASSFRGTNYGYTF; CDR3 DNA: TGTGCCAGCAGTTTTCGGGGGACTAACTATGGCTACACCTTC
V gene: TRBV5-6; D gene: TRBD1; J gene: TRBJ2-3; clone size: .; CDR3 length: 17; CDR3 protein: CASSLAGQVTGTDTQYF; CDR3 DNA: TGTGCCAGCAGCTTGGCGGGACAGGTGACTGGCACAGATACGCAGTATTTT
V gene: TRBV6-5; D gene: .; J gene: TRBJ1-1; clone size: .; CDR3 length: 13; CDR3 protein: CASSYSGSPEAFF; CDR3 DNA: TGTGCCAGCAGTTATTCAGGATCCCCCGAAGCTTTCTTT
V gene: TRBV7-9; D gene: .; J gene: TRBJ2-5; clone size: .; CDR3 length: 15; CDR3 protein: CASSSRGRAGETQYF; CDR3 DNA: TGTGCCAGCAGCTCCCGGGGAAGGGCTGGAGAGACCCAGTACTTC
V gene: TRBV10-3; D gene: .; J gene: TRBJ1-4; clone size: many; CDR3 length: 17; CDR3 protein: CAISDHRQPATNEKLFF; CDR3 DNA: TGTGCCATCAGTGATCACCGACAACCTGCAACTAATGAAAAACTGTTTTTT
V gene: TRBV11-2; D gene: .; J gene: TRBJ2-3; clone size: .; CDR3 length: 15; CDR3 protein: CASSVRGQLTDTQYF; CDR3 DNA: TGTGCCAGCAGTGTAAGGGGACAACTCACAGATACGCAGTATTTT
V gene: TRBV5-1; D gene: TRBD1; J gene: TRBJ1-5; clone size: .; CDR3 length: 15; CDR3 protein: CARSPGTVNNQPQHF; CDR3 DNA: TGCGCCAGGAGTCCCGGGACAGTAAACAATCAGCCCCAGCATTTT
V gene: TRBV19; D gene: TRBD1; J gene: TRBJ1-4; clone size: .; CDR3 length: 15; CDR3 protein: CASSLGQATNEKLFF; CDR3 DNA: TGTGCCAGTAGTTTGGGACAGGCGACTAATGAAAAACTGTTTTTT
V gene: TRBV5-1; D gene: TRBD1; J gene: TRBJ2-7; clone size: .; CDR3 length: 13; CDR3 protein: CASSPDRDYEQYF; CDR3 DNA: TGCGCCAGCAGCCCGGACAGGGATTACGAGCAGTACTTC
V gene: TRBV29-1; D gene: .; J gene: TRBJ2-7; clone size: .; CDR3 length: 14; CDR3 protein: CSVVTPSPYYEQYF; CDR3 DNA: TGCAGCGTTGTAACCCCTAGCCCGTACTACGAGCAGTACTTC
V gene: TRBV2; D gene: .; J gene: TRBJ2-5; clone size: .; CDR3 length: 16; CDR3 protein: CASIRQTPGFQETQYF; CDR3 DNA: TGTGCCAGCATCAGACAGACCCCGGGGTTTCAAGAGACCCAGTACTTC
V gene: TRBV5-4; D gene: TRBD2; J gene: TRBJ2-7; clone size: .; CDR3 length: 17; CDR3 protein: CASSGGLAGGRSYEQYF; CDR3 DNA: TGTGCCAGCAGCGGGGGACTAGCGGGGGGTCGATCCTACGAGCAGTACTTC
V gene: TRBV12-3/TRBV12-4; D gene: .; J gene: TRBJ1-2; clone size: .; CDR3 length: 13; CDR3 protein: CASSFGLARGYTF; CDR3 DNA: TGTGCCAGCAGTTTTGGGCTGGCCAGGGGCTACACCTTC